The T cell receptor (beta chain) described here comes from a study of cytotoxic CD8 clonotypes in ibrutinib-treated CLL. Per the germline V gene, CDR1 is SGHRS and CDR2 is YFSETQ. The CDR3 is 15 residues long. V lost 4 bases, J lost 10 bases, and 8 bases stayed unmatched. On this clone itself: Its specificity is not known.

Notes on the study in general: Sampling of sustained-remission and progressing patients occurred at differing times.

The table came from immunoSEQ multiplex PCR; TCRdb's copy has only in-frame clones and leaves some out. The top ten hold approximately 10% of the sample, which has roughly 220,000 clones, roughly 73% seen once. The J gene is TRBJ2-1, the V gene TRBV5-1; the match to TRBD2 covers 13 bases. The sequencing here drew on PBMCs, taken after 12 months of ibrutinib treatment. This TCR came from a human donor with chronic lymphocytic leukemia. DNA for the CDR3: TGCGCCAGCAGCGCCCCCGGACTAGCGGGAGCCGAGCAGTTCTTC. The encoded protein is CASSAPGLAGAEQFF.